The 18 T cell receptor beta chains presented below share a single source sample, sequenced in a study of cytomegalovirus exposure and HLA in healthy donors. With 60 Vbeta and 13 Jbeta primers, the PCR was carried out. Measured with immunoSEQ multiplex PCR; TCRdb has only the in-frame clones, and not every one. This repertoire includes 100,000 to 150,000 clones. Source material: PBMCs. All receptors come from a woman between 40 and 55 years old in good health and CMV-seropositive.

The V call is TRBV19, the J call TRBJ2-2, with 9 bases fitting TRBD2. This CDR3 has 15 amino acids. J lost 5 bases, V lost 7 bases, and 8 bases had no gene match. Germline CDR1 LNHDA, CDR2 SQIVND (reference sequence). The CDR3, as DNA: TGTGCCAGTAAGGGGGGACTAGCAGAGACCGGGGAGCTGTTTTTT. Its protein is CASKGGLAETGELFF.

The chain carries TRBV6-5 and TRBJ1-1; D may be TRBD1 (5 bases). Trimming removed 9 bases at V and 0 bases at J, with 11 bases between. The germline CDR1 and CDR2 sequences are MNHEY and SVGAGI. The CDR3 sequence is 13 residues long. The CDR3 nucleotides are TGTGCCAGTTACGGACATATGAACACTGAAGCTTTCTTT. Its translation is CASYGHMNTEAFF.

This chain links TRBV9 with TRBJ2-7; a weak D match, TRBD2 (6 bases). Trimming left V 1 base short and J 0 bases short, with 11 bases between. CDR3 size: 15 residues. Germline CDR1 and CDR2: SGDLS and YYNGEE. Here the CDR3 DNA reads TGTGCCAGCAGCGTAATGGCGGGGAGCTCCTACGAGCAGTACTTC. Its translation: CASSVMAGSSYEQYF.

The chain recombines TRBV2 with TRBJ2-7, with 13 bases lining up with TRBD2. After removal of 5 bases from V and 7 bases from J, the junction contained 11 bases not matched to a gene. Per the germline V gene, CDR1 is SNHLY and CDR2 is FYNNEI. The CDR3 sequence is 16 residues long. CDR3 DNA sequence: TGTGCCAGCAGTAGGGGACTAGCGGGAAAGTCGGGTGAGCAGTACTTC. This translates into CASSRGLAGKSGEQYF.

The CDR3 is CASSGAPGRGNYNEQFF. CDR3 DNA sequence: TGTGCCAGCAGTGGGGCCCCCGGCAGGGGTAACTACAATGAGCAGTTCTTC. V is TRBV25-1 and J is TRBJ2-1; D is perhaps TRBD1 (6 bases). The CDR3 runs 17 residues. The V gene's germline CDR1 is MGHDK and CDR2 SYGVNS. V lost 4 bases and J 3 bases, leaving 19 bases between the germline ends.

This chain connects TRBV10-3 to TRBJ2-5, with 10 bases that match TRBD2. The DNA matches TRBJ2-7 better at its end, which makes the J call doubtful. The CDR3 consists of 16 residues. Per the germline V gene, CDR1 is ENHRY and CDR2 is SYGVKD. The CDR3 reads CAISDPVASGSYEQYF. CDR3 bases: TGTGCCATCAGTGACCCCGTGGCTAGCGGGAGCTACGAGCAGTACTTC.

The gene calls are TRBV6-6 and TRBJ1-4, with TRBD1 identical over 8 bases. The junction had 8 bases not matched to a gene; V was cut back by 6 bases and J by 8 bases. The CDR3 sequence is 14 residues long. The germline V gene has CDR1 MNHNY and CDR2 SVGAGI (reference sequence). CDR3 DNA sequence: TGTGCCAGCAGCCGAAGACAGGGGCGAGAAAAACTGTTTTTT. It is translated as CASSRRQGREKLFF.

The chain recombines TRBV6-5 with TRBJ2-7; D not resolved. Germline values: CDR1 MNHEY, CDR2 SVGAGI. Trimming removed 2 bases from V and 0 bases from J, with 8 bases in between. The CDR3 loop spans 14 amino acids. The CDR3 loop is CASSYTGPSYEQYF. DNA of the CDR3: TGTGCCAGCAGTTACACCGGTCCCTCCTACGAGCAGTACTTC.

The rearrangement joins TRBV7-9 to TRBJ1-5; D is unresolved. Trimming cost V 1 base and J 6 bases, with 10 bases left between them. The CDR3 contains 14 residues. CDR1 and CDR2 (germline): SEHNR, FQNEAQ (reference sequence). The CDR3: CASSLGVGGQPQHF. In DNA form, the CDR3 reads TGTGCCAGCAGCTTAGGAGTGGGAGGTCAGCCCCAGCATTTT.

The chain uses TRBV5-4 and TRBJ1-3; tentatively, D is TRBD1 (5 bases). CDR3 size: 15 residues. Germline V gives CDR1 SGHNT, CDR2 YYREEE (reference sequence). The V end lost 2 bases, the J end lost 3 bases, and 12 bases lay between the germline ends. The CDR3 region is CASSLDQGSGNTIYF. DNA of the CDR3: TGTGCCAGCAGCTTAGATCAGGGAAGTGGAAACACCATATATTTT.

The chain joins TRBV5-8 to TRBJ2-6, with 7 bases aligning to TRBD1. Germline V gene sequence: CDR1 SGHTS, CDR2 YDEGEE. V lost 0 bases to trimming and J lost 4 bases; unmatched junction nucleotides: 4. The CDR3 length is 16 residues. DNA of the CDR3: TGTGCCAGCAGCTTGGGACAGGGCTCCGGGGCCAACGTCCTGACTTTC. Amino acids: CASSLGQGSGANVLTF.

This rearrangement joins TRBV30 to TRBJ2-7; 7 nucleotides agree with TRBD2. Per the germline V gene, CDR1 is GTSNPN and CDR2 is SVGIG (reference sequence). V lost 2 bases and J lost 4; bases outside the gene matches: 8. The CDR3 is 14 amino acids. The CDR3: CAWSPPAGVYEQYF. CDR3 in DNA: TGTGCCTGGAGTCCCCCGGCGGGAGTGTACGAGCAGTACTTC. The full variable domain, completed using reference TRBV30 and TRBJ2-7, is SQTIHQWPATLVQPVGSPLSLECTVEGTSNPNLYWYRQAAGRGLQLLFYSVGIGQISSEVPQNLSASRPQDRQFILSSKKLLLSDSGFYLCAWSPPAGVYEQYFGPGTRLTVT.

About this clone: One end of the junction is discordant with germline, which a read error may explain. This sequence joins TRBV19 and TRBJ1-5, with a possible D match to TRBD1 (6 bases). The CDR3 is 18 residues long. CDR1 and CDR2 (germline): LNHDA, SQIVND (reference sequence). The CDR3 DNA sequence: TGTGCCAGTAGCCCGGGACATAGTACGCCCCACGTAAATCGGCCCCAGCATTTT. Translation gives CASSPGHSTPHVNRPQHF.

The chain has TRBV6-4 and TRBJ2-6; 9 positions match TRBD2. The V gene end was trimmed by 0 bases and the J gene end by 0 bases; junction bases not matched to a gene: 0. The germline V gene encodes CDR1 MRHNA and CDR2 SNTAGT. This CDR3 has 17 residues. CDR3 nucleotide sequence: TGTGCCAGCAGTGACTCGACTAGCGGCTCTGGGGCCAACGTCCTGACTTTC. Translated: CASSDSTSGSGANVLTF.

V usage is TRBV7-6 and J usage is TRBJ2-1; D may be TRBD2 (5 bases). The germline CDR1 and CDR2 sequences are SGHVS and FNYEAQ. This CDR3 comprises 16 residues. V was clipped by 4 bases and J by 6 bases, with 19 bases between them. The CDR3 sequence is CASSWQRGLEGNEQFF. DNA for the CDR3: TGTGCCAGCAGCTGGCAACGCGGATTAGAGGGCAATGAGCAGTTCTTC.

The V gene is TRBV6-1, the J gene TRBJ2-3; TRBD2 aligns across 8 bases. The germline CDR1 and CDR2 sequences are MNHNS and SASEGT. J lost 0 bases, V lost 4 bases, and 12 bases had no gene match. This CDR3 comprises 18 residues. This chain's CDR3 is CASSASSGAGASTDTQYF. The CDR3 bases are TGTGCCAGCAGTGCGTCCTCGGGAGCGGGGGCCAGCACAGATACGCAGTATTTT.

This chain links TRBV6-6 with TRBJ2-2; TRBD2 agrees at 13 bases. The V gene's germline CDR1 is MNHNY and CDR2 SVGAGI (reference sequence). The length of the CDR3 is 14 residues. J gave up 7 bases and V 8 bases, and 4 bases lay outside the gene matches. The chain's CDR3 is CASWTSGRIGELFF. DNA of the CDR3: TGTGCCAGCTGGACTAGCGGGAGAATCGGGGAGCTGTTTTTT.

The chain employs TRBV27 and TRBJ2-4, with TRBD2 matching over 8 bases. This CDR3 comprises 15 residues. J was trimmed by 6 bases and V by 5 bases; bases with no gene match: 9. CDR1 is MNHEY and CDR2 is SMNVEV in the germline V gene (reference sequence). As DNA, the CDR3 is TGTGCCAGCAGTCCGACCGTTGCGGGAGGAAACATTCAGTACTTC. Residues: CASSPTVAGGNIQYF.